This entry lists 23 T cell receptor beta chains sequenced from one sample in a study of siplizumab effects on memory and regulatory T cells. TCRdb's table, derived via immunoSEQ multiplex PCR, lists solely in-frame clones and lacks some. This sample yields 90,000 to 130,000 clones, of which over 85% are seen a single time; 1% to 1.5% belongs to the top ten. Sequenced material: CD4+ T cells sorted from blood. The receptors were gathered from a human donor in good health.

There are a few counts of this clone. This chain connects TRBV7-8 to TRBJ2-1, with unresolved D. Germline V CDR1 and CDR2: SGHVS, FQNEAQ. The CDR3 spans 13 residues. Trimming cost V 1 base and J 10 bases, with 11 bases left between them. The CDR3 DNA is TGTGCCAGCAGCTTAGTTACGCGGCGGGAGCAGTTCTTC. This codes for CASSLVTRREQFF. Full variable domain (remainder filled in from reference TRBV7-8 and TRBJ2-1): GAGVSQSPRYKVAKRGQDVALRCDPISGHVSLFWYQQALGQGPEFLTYFQNEAQLDKSGLPSDRFFAERPEGSVSTLKIQRTQQEDSAVYLCASSLVTRREQFFGPGTRLTVL.

V is TRBV5-1 and J is TRBJ1-5; D gene ambiguous. With 0 bases removed from V and 2 bases from J, the gap between germline ends came to 9 bases. Per germline, CDR1 SGHRS and CDR2 YFSETQ. There are 15 residues in the CDR3. In nucleotides, the CDR3 is TGCGCCAGCAGCTTGGGTCCGGGAGGCAATCAGCCCCAGCATTTT. Its protein is CASSLGPGGNQPQHF.

The J gene is TRBJ1-4, the V gene TRBV7-2; 10 bases are a match to TRBD1. The trim removed 2 bases at V and 7 bases at J, leaving 4 bases unmatched. Germline V gives CDR1 SGHTA, CDR2 FQGNSA. The CDR3 consists of 15 residues. The CDR3 bases are TGTGCCAGCAGCTTATCCGGACAGGGGGGTGAAAAACTGTTTTTT. The encoded protein is CASSLSGQGGEKLFF.

V and J are TRBV7-2 and TRBJ1-2, with D tentatively TRBD1 (5 bases). Per germline, CDR1 SGHTA and CDR2 FQGNSA. Trimming took off 1 base at V and 4 bases at J, with 10 bases between the two ends. CDR3 length equals 14 residues. As DNA, the CDR3 is TGTGCCAGCAGCTTAGTGGGGCATATCTATGGCTACACCTTC. It specifies CASSLVGHIYGYTF.

This clone was observed a handful of times. The genes are TRBV5-1 and TRBJ2-7; 8 bases map to TRBD2. The CDR3 covers 14 residues. J lost 3 bases, V lost 4 bases, and 6 bases had no gene match. Germline CDR1 SGHRS, CDR2 YFSETQ. The CDR3 coding sequence is TGCGCCAGCAGCCTCCAGCGGGAGAACTACGAGCAGTACTTC. It is translated as CASSLQRENYEQYF.

V and J are TRBV7-2 and TRBJ1-5, with TRBD1 identical over 7 bases. This CDR3 is built from 17 residues. CDR1 and CDR2 (germline): SGHTA, FQGNSA. The V and J ends lost 0 bases and 5 bases, in that order; junction bases with no gene match: 10. CDR3 in DNA: TGTGCCAGCAGCTTAGCCTCGACAGGGTTAAGGTATCAGCCCCAGCATTTT. Amino acid sequence: CASSLASTGLRYQPQHF.

The rearrangement links TRBV6-5 to TRBJ2-1; 9 bases are a match to TRBD1. With V trimmed by 6 bases and J by 12 bases, 9 bases remained unmatched. Germline V gene sequence: CDR1 MNHEY, CDR2 SVGAGI. The CDR3 is 13 amino acids. The CDR3 loop is CASSETGQGGQFF. Written as DNA, the CDR3 is TGTGCCAGCAGCGAAACGGGACAGGGCGGGCAGTTCTTC.

The count of this clone is one. The chain carries TRBV5-6 and TRBJ1-1, with TRBD1 as a possible D gene (6 bases). V lost 4 bases and J lost 0, with 16 bases in between. CDR1 and CDR2 (germline): SGHDT, YYEEEE. This CDR3 spans 16 amino acids. The CDR3 here is CASSGALGQVNTEAFF. CDR3 coding DNA: TGTGCCAGCAGCGGGGCGTTGGGACAAGTGAACACTGAAGCTTTCTTT.

The chain recombines TRBV27 with TRBJ1-2, with D possibly matching TRBD1 (6 bases). The V end lost 4 bases, the J end lost 8 bases, and 11 bases lay between the germline ends. The CDR3 is 12 amino acids. Germline CDR1 and CDR2: MNHEY and SMNVEV (reference sequence). CDR3 residues: CASSSRRGGYTF. The CDR3 nucleotides read TGTGCCAGCAGTTCCCGCAGGGGCGGCTACACCTTC.

The rearrangement uses TRBV6-1 and TRBJ1-1; D uncertain. Looked up from germline, CDR1 is MNHNS and CDR2 is SASEGT. V lost 10 bases to trimming and J lost 1 base, with 10 bases between them. This CDR3 has 12 amino acids. The CDR3 region is CATEEGNTEAFF. CDR3 nucleotide sequence: TGTGCCACCGAAGAGGGGAACACTGAAGCTTTCTTT.

Here the CDR3 DNA reads TGTGCCAGCAGTGGTTGGGGATACGAGCAGTACTTC. Translated: CASSGWGYEQYF. The rearrangement links TRBV25-1 to TRBJ2-7; D gene ambiguous. CDR3 length: 12 residues. Between the trimmed V and J ends, which lost 4 bases and 4 bases, there was a span of 8 bases. The germline V gene has CDR1 MGHDK and CDR2 SYGVNS.

V gene TRBV7-2 combines with J gene TRBJ2-2; a possible D gene is TRBD1 (6 bases). Trimming removed 3 bases from V and 5 bases from J, with 7 bases in between. Germline V gene lookup returns CDR1 SGHTA and CDR2 FQGNSA. The CDR3 contains 13 residues. The CDR3 here is CASSFTGTGELFF. For the CDR3, the DNA is TGTGCCAGCAGCTTCACAGGGACCGGGGAGCTGTTTTTT.

CDR3 residues: CASSLYLAGSDEQFF. The CDR3 coding sequence is TGTGCCAGCAGTTTATATCTAGCGGGGAGCGATGAGCAGTTCTTC. The rearrangement links TRBV27 to TRBJ2-1; TRBD2 agrees at 9 bases. Per germline, CDR1 MNHEY and CDR2 SMNVEV (reference sequence). The CDR3 extends over 15 amino acids. Losses at the gene ends were 1 base for V and 8 bases for J; bases not matched to a gene: 6.

The rearrangement uses TRBV2 and TRBJ1-1, with D unresolved. Germline assignment: CDR1 SNHLY and CDR2 FYNNEI. The CDR3 contains 13 residues. V was pared by 4 bases and J by 0 bases, with 6 bases between. The CDR3 bases are TGTGCCAGCAGTGGGAACCTGAACACTGAAGCTTTCTTT. As protein: CASSGNLNTEAFF. Together with reference TRBV2 and TRBJ1-1, the CDR3 gives the full variable domain: EPEVTQTPSHQVTQMGQEVILRCVPISNHLYFYWYRQILGQKVEFLVSFYNNEISEKSEIFDDQFSVERPDGSNFTLKIRSTKLEDSAMYFCASSGNLNTEAFFGQGTRLTVV.

J is TRBJ2-5 and V is TRBV5-1; D remains unclear. CDR3 length: 13 residues. V was trimmed by 0 bases and J by 5 bases, leaving 8 bases between them. Germline V lookup: CDR1 SGHRS, CDR2 YFSETQ. The CDR3 spells CASSLGGMETQYF. CDR3 DNA: TGCGCCAGCAGCTTGGGAGGTATGGAGACCCAGTACTTC.

This chain uses TRBV18 with TRBJ1-1, with D possibly being TRBD1 (6 bases). This CDR3 contains 15 residues. The germline V gene has CDR1 KGHSH and CDR2 LQKENI. The ends were cut back, 1 base at V and 3 bases at J, with 12 bases in the middle. The CDR3 is CASSPRRGGYTEAFF. CDR3 bases: TGTGCCAGCTCACCACGGCGGGGGGGCTACACTGAAGCTTTCTTT.

CDR3: CASEAGNYNEQFF. As DNA, the CDR3 is TGCGCCAGCGAAGCGGGGAATTACAATGAGCAGTTCTTC. The chain carries TRBV5-1 and TRBJ2-1; 7 bases agree with TRBD2. CDR1 SGHRS and CDR2 YFSETQ come from the germline V gene. V gave up 7 bases and J gave up 4 bases; unmatched junction bases: 5. This CDR3 is built from 13 residues.

J is TRBJ2-7 and V is TRBV7-9, with no clear D. Germline-derived CDR1 and CDR2 are SEHNR and FQNEAQ (reference sequence). The CDR3 is 10 residues long. V gave up 4 bases and J gave up 4 bases, with 2 bases separating them. The DNA of the CDR3 is TGTGCCAGCAGCTCTTACGAGCAGTACTTC. Translating gives CASSSYEQYF. The full variable domain, completed using reference TRBV7-9 and TRBJ2-7, is DTGVSQNPRHKITKRGQNVTFRCDPISEHNRLYWYRQTLGQGPEFLTYFQNEAQLEKSRLLSDRFSAERPKGSFSTLEIQRTEQGDSAMYLCASSSYEQYFGPGTRLTVT.

The chain is built from TRBV18 and TRBJ2-5; D is ambiguous. Looked up from germline, CDR1 is KGHSH and CDR2 is LQKENI. With 6 bases removed from V and 6 bases from J, the gap between germline ends came to 11 bases. The CDR3 is 12 residues long. The chain's CDR3 is CASSPPIQTQYF. The CDR3 coding sequence is TGTGCCAGCTCCCCGCCGATTCAGACCCAGTACTTC.

The gene calls are TRBV5-1 and TRBJ1-6, with 9 bases aligning to TRBD1. Germline CDR1 reads SGHRS; CDR2 reads YFSETQ. The CDR3 is 14 residues long. V lost 2 bases, J lost 7 bases, and 1 base stayed unmatched. In nucleotides, the CDR3 is TGCGCCAGCAGCTTCGGACAGGGGAATTCACCCCTCCACTTT. Its translation is CASSFGQGNSPLHF.

The chain is built from TRBV30 and TRBJ1-1; D is uncertain. The CDR3 has 12 amino acids. Germline lookup yields CDR1 GTSNPN and CDR2 SVGIG (reference sequence). V was cut by 3 bases and J by 1 base, with 6 bases left in between. Here the CDR3 reads CAWSLTNTEAFF. The CDR3 DNA follows: TGTGCCTGGAGCCTAACGAACACTGAAGCTTTCTTT.

This clone was counted a few times. The rearrangement links TRBV7-2 to TRBJ1-2; D possibly corresponds to TRBD1 (5 bases). V dropped 0 bases and J dropped 0 bases, with 8 bases sitting between them. Germline V gene lookup returns CDR1 SGHTA and CDR2 FQGNSA. The CDR3 is 15 amino acids. The CDR3 DNA follows: TGTGCCAGCAGCTTAGCGAGGGGATCTAACTATGGCTACACCTTC. This encodes CASSLARGSNYGYTF. The full variable domain, completed using reference TRBV7-2 and TRBJ1-2, is GAGVSQSPSNKVTEKGKDVELRCDPISGHTALYWYRQSLGQGLEFLIYFQGNSAPDKSGLPSDRFSAERTGGSVSTLTIQRTQQEDSAVYLCASSLARGSNYGYTFGSGTRLTVV.

The CDR3 is CSVEKGNTEAFF. DNA of the CDR3: TGCAGCGTTGAAAAAGGGAACACTGAAGCTTTCTTT. The chain has TRBV29-1 and TRBJ1-1; D ambiguous. Germline V lookup: CDR1 SQVTM, CDR2 ANQGSEA. V was shortened by 2 bases and J by 1 base, with 5 bases between the two germline ends. This CDR3 spans 12 amino acids.